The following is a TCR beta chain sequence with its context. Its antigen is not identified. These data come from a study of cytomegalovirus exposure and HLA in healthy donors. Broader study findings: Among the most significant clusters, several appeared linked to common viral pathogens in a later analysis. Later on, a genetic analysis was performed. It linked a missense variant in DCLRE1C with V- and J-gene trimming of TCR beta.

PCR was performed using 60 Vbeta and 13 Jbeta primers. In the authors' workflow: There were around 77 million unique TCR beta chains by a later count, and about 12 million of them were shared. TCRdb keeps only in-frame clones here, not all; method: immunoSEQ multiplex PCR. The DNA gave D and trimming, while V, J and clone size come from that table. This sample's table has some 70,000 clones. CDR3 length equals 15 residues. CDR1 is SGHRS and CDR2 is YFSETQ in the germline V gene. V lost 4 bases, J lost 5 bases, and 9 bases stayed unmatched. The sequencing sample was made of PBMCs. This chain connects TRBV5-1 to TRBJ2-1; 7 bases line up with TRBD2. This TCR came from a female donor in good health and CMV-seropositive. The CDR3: CASSLIAGRNNEQFF. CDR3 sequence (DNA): TGCGCCAGCAGCCTCATAGCGGGCCGAAACAATGAGCAGTTCTTC.